Each of the 15 T cell receptor beta chains below was sequenced from the same sample in a study of monozygotic twins with inflammatory bowel disease. TCRdb processed the 5' RACE reads again and assigns one entry to each CDR3 protein, with no DNA. The specimen's table records about 350,000 distinct CDR3 sequences. The sample was blood. The source of these receptors is a human donor with ulcerative colitis or Crohn's disease, or a healthy co-twin of an affected twin (not recorded which).

The V gene is TRBV5-1, the J gene TRBJ2-3; there is no DNA to check the TCRdb D call of TRBD2. This CDR3 region has 15 residues. In germline, CDR1 is SGHRS, CDR2 YFSETQ. CDR3: CASNFGGSSTDTQYF.

This chain joins TRBV20-1 and TRBJ1-2. Germline values: CDR1 DFQATT, CDR2 SNEGSKA (reference sequence). The CDR3 consists of 13 residues. The CDR3 sequence: CSARDWGGYGYTF.

The V call is TRBV5-1, the J call TRBJ2-1; the TCRdb call, TRBD1, lacks DNA for checking. This CDR3 region has 15 residues. Germline assignment: CDR1 SGHRS and CDR2 YFSETQ. CDR3 protein: CASSLDPGTSNEQFF.

This chain uses TRBV5-5 with TRBJ1-6; the D call from TCRdb, TRBD1, cannot be confirmed without DNA. The CDR3 is made up of 16 amino acids. Germline CDR1 SGHKS, CDR2 YYEKEE (reference sequence). This CDR3 is CASSPHPGQGNSPLHF.

The chain is built from TRBV10-1 and TRBJ2-7. The CDR3 consists of 14 residues. Germline CDR1 and CDR2: WNHNN and SYGVQD (reference sequence). The chain's CDR3 is CASSDGKSSYEQYF.

V gene TRBV19 combines with J gene TRBJ2-2. Germline CDR1 LNHDA, CDR2 SQIVND (reference sequence). The CDR3 has 13 residues. The CDR3 loop is CASSIWGTGELFF.

The rearrangement uses TRBV5-1 and TRBJ2-2; the TRBD2 assignment by TCRdb is unverifiable without DNA. Germline CDR1 reads SGHRS; CDR2 reads YFSETQ. The length of the CDR3 is 16 residues. This CDR3 is CASSKIAGAQPGELFF.

The V call is TRBV27, the J call TRBJ2-7; TCRdb proposes TRBD1, but this gene call is untestable without DNA. CDR3 length: 14 amino acids. In germline, CDR1 is MNHEY, CDR2 SMNVEV (reference sequence). The chain's CDR3 is CASRPGEEDYEQYF.

The V call is TRBV4-1, the J call TRBJ1-2; the TCRdb D gene call, TRBD1, has no DNA to confirm it. Germline-derived CDR1 and CDR2 are MGHRA and YSYEKL. This CDR3 contains 15 residues. The CDR3 spells CASSQEPTGNYGYTF.

V is TRBV10-3 and J is TRBJ1-1; without DNA, the TCRdb call of TRBD1 cannot be checked. Germline V CDR1 and CDR2: ENHRY, SYGVKD. The CDR3 loop spans 15 amino acids. CDR3 residues: CAIRPGEGGATEAFF.

This rearrangement joins TRBV20-1 to TRBJ2-7. Per the germline V gene, CDR1 is DFQATT and CDR2 is SNEGSKA (reference sequence). The CDR3 is made up of 13 amino acids. The chain's CDR3 is CSASQAVTYEQYF.

The chain recombines TRBV7-9 with TRBJ1-2. In germline, CDR1 is SEHNR, CDR2 FQNEAQ (reference sequence). The CDR3 length is 15 residues. The CDR3 here is CASSSSGAEFYGYTF. Full variable domain (outside the CDR3, taken from reference TRBV7-9 and TRBJ1-2): DTGVSQNPRHKITKRGQNVTFRCDPISEHNRLYWYRQTLGQGPEFLTYFQNEAQLEKSRLLSDRFSAERPKGSFSTLEIQRTEQGDSAMYLCASSSSGAEFYGYTFGSGTRLTVV.

The V and J genes are TRBV20-1 and TRBJ2-1. Germline CDR1 DFQATT, CDR2 SNEGSKA (reference sequence). CDR3 length: 12 residues. This CDR3 is CSASTGYNEQFF.

The chain joins TRBV11-1 to TRBJ1-1; TCRdb's assignment of TRBD1 cannot be checked, as there is no DNA. Germline V gene sequence: CDR1 SGHAT, CDR2 FQDESV (reference sequence). The CDR3 contains 13 residues. This CDR3 is CASSFQPGTEAFF.

The chain employs TRBV20-1 and TRBJ1-2; TCRdb's D call of TRBD1 is untestable without DNA. The CDR3 contains 12 residues. Germline loops: CDR1 DFQATT, CDR2 SNEGSKA (reference sequence). CDR3: CSATRGRQGYTF.